The T cell receptor beta chain described here comes from a study of identifying expanded T cells in peripheral blood. Per the germline V gene, CDR1 is SGHDN and CDR2 is FVKESK. V lost 3 bases and J lost 5, with 14 bases in between. The CDR3 totals 15 residues. Data came from immunoSEQ multiplex PCR; TCRdb stores just in-frame clones and leaves some out. The sample has under 150,000 clones, less than 90% seen once. This chain connects TRBV14 to TRBJ2-1; D is uncertain. Material: blood. This sequence originates from a person aged 18 to 69 in good health. The CDR3 nucleotides read TGTGCCAGCAGCCAGGTAGTGGGGTTCGACAATGAGCAGTTCTTC. It yields the protein CASSQVVGFDNEQFF.